This T cell receptor beta chain derives from a study of glioma-infiltrating T cells after dendritic cell vaccination. Sample time point: after dendritic cell vaccination, including at tumor progression/relapse. Per germline, CDR1 SGHAT and CDR2 FQNNGV. CDR3 length equals 14 residues. The ends were cut back, 7 bases at V and 1 base at J, with 12 bases in the middle. Repertoires were generated with immunoSEQ multiplex PCR, while TCRdb's copy carries only in-frame clones and drops some. The sample lists roughly 100,000 clones, around 90% seen once, with 2.5% to 3.5% in the top ten. The V call is TRBV11-2, the J call TRBJ2-3, with TRBD2 as a possible D gene (5 bases). This sequence was found in a human donor with glioblastoma. This material consisted of blood, taken after dendritic cell vaccination. In nucleotides, the CDR3 is TGTGCCAGCACCGAGGGATTTGGCACAGATACGCAGTATTTT. The encoded protein is CASTEGFGTDTQYF. Combining the CDR3 with reference TRBV11-2 and TRBJ2-3 gives the whole variable domain EAGVAQSPRYKIIEKRQSVAFWCNPISGHATLYWYQQILGQGPKLLIQFQNNGVVDDSQLPKDRFSAERLKGVDSTLKIQPAKLEDSAVYLCASTEGFGTDTQYFGPGTRLTVL.